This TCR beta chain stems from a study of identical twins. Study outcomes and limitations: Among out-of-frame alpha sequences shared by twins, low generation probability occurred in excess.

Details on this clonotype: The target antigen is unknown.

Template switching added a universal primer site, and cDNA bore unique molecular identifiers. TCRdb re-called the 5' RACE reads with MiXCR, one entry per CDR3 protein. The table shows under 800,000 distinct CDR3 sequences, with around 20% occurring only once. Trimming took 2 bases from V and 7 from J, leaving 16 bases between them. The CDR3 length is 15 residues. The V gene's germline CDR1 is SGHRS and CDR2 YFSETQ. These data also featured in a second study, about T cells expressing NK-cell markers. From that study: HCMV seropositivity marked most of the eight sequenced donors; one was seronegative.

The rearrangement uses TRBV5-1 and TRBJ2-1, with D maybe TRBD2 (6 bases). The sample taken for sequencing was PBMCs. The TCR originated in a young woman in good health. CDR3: CASSLMGGKSNEQFF. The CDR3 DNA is TGCGCCAGCAGCTTAATGGGCGGGAAGTCTAATGAGCAGTTCTTC.